This T cell receptor (beta chain) was observed in a study of blood T cell repertoires in COVID-19. TCRdb's copy holds only in-frame clones and misses some; the assay was immunoSEQ multiplex PCR. The table records roughly 250,000 clones, 70% to 90% of them present only once. CDR1 and CDR2 (germline): SGHNT, YYREEE (reference sequence). The junction had 2 bases not matched to a gene; V was cut back by 0 bases and J by 11 bases. The CDR3 spans 12 residues. Enrollees, roughly 18 to 95 years old, lived in some 24 US areas. Donors in Cohort 3 counted as recovered after two negative PCRs, clearance, or symptom resolution.

The sample taken for sequencing was PBMCs or T cells enriched from blood (not recorded which). This clonotype originated in a woman aged 25 to 45 who had recovered from COVID-19. The V and J genes are TRBV5-4 and TRBJ2-1; the match to TRBD2 covers 7 bases. The CDR3 spells CASSLETSQQFF. The CDR3 DNA reads TGTGCCAGCAGCTTGGAGACTAGCCAGCAGTTCTTC. Drawing the rest from reference TRBV5-4 and TRBJ2-1, the complete variable domain is ETGVTQSPTHLIKTRGQQVTLRCSSQSGHNTVSWYQQALGQGPQFIFQYYREEENGRGNFPPRFSGLQFPNYSSELNVNALELDDSALYLCASSLETSQQFFGPGTRLTVL.